This TCR beta chain was identified in a study of blood T cells in healthy people across ages. The overall study: Every two T cells gave about one barcoded beta molecule via template switching. Study-wide results and caveats: Long-lived donors carried more naive CD4+ cells and greater diversity than aged donors.

In its sample, this clonotype was seen many times. The antigen remains undetermined. It was with a sample-barcoded 5' primer and a J-beta primer mix that a second PCR of roughly 6 to 11 cycles was run. Every cDNA molecule carried a tag from a template-switch adaptor bearing 12 random nucleotides. TCRdb independently ran MiXCR on the 5' RACE reads; one entry per CDR3 protein. The sample carries about 670,000 distinct CDR3 sequences, approximately 52% recorded once. This TCR was recovered from a woman over 75 in good health. Material for sequencing was blood.

The DNA of the CDR3 is TGCGCCAGCACCTCAACTCCAGGGGTAGGGACTCACAATGAGCAGTTCTTC. Translated: CASTSTPGVGTHNEQFF. V usage is TRBV5-1 and J usage is TRBJ2-1; either TRBD1 or TRBD2 may fit D (6 bases each). CDR3 size: 17 residues. V was shortened by 6 bases and J by 5 bases, with 24 bases between the two germline ends. The germline V gene encodes CDR1 SGHRS and CDR2 YFSETQ. The full variable domain, its missing parts supplied by reference TRBV5-1 and TRBJ2-1, is KAGVTQTPRYLIKTRGQQVTLSCSPISGHRSVSWYQQTPGQGLQFLFEYFSETQRNKGNFPGRFSGRQFSNSRSEMNVSTLELGDSALYLCASTSTPGVGTHNEQFFGPGTRLTVL.